The TCR beta chain described here comes from a study of cytotoxic CD8 clonotypes in ibrutinib-treated CLL. At the level of the study: Productive templates per sample averaged about 260,000; productive rearrangements, more than 75,000.

In regard to this clone: The antigen is undetermined.

Repertoires were generated with immunoSEQ multiplex PCR, while TCRdb's copy carries only in-frame clones and drops some. The table records more than 110,000 clones, more than 75% of them present only once. Findings and limits, study-wide: Ibrutinib response saw clonality rise, and progression saw it return toward baseline.

The CDR3 is 13 amino acids. CDR1 and CDR2 (germline): LGHNA, YSLEER. With 1 base removed from V and 3 bases from J, the gap between germline ends came to 4 bases. Sequences were derived from PBMCs, sampled after 24 months of ibrutinib treatment. The TCR comes from a human donor with chronic lymphocytic leukemia. The gene calls are TRBV4-3 and TRBJ2-1; D is uncertain. CDR3 in DNA: TGCGCCAGCAGCCAAGTCATCTACAATGAGCAGTTCTTC. It codes for CASSQVIYNEQFF.